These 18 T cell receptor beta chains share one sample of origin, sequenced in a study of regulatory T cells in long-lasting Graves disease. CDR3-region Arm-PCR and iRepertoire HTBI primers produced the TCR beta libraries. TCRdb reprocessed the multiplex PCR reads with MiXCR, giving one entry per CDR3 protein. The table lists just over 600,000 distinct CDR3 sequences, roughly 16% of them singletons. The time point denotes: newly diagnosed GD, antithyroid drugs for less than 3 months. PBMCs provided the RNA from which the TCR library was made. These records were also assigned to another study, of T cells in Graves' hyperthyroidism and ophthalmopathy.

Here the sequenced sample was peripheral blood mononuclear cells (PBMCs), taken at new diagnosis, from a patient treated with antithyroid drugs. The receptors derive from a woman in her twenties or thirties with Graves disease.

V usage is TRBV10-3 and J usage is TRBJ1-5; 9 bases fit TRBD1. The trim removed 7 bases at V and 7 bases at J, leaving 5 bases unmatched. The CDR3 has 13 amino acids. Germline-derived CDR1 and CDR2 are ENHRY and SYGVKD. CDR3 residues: CAINDRGEQPQHF. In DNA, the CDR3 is TGTGCCATCAATGACAGGGGGGAACAGCCCCAGCATTTT.

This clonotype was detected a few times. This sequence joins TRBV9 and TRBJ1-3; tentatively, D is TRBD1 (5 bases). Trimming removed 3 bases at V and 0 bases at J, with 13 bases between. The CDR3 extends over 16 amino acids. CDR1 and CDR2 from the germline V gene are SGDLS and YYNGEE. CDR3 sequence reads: CASSGRGANSGNTIYF. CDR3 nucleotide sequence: TGTGCCAGCAGCGGAAGAGGGGCCAACTCTGGAAACACCATATATTTT.

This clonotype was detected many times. The CDR3 region has the DNA TGTGCCAGCAGTTTGGGGGACAGGGCTGAAGCTTTCTTT. The encoded protein is CASSLGDRAEAFF. This rearrangement joins TRBV28 to TRBJ1-1; 9 positions match TRBD1. The CDR3 extends over 13 amino acids. The junction had 2 bases not matched to a gene; V was cut back by 3 bases and J by 6 bases. The germline gives CDR1 MDHEN, CDR2 SYDVKM.

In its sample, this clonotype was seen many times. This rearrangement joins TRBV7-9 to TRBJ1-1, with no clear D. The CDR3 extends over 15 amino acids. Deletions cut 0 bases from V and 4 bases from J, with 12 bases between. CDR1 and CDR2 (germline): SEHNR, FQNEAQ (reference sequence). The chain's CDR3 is CASSLAGTSGTEAFF. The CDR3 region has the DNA TGTGCCAGCAGCTTAGCGGGAACCTCGGGCACTGAAGCTTTCTTT.

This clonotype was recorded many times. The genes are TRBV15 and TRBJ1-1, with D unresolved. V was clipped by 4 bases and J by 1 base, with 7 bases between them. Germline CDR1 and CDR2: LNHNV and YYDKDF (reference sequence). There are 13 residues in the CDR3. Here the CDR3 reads CATSTQENTEAFF. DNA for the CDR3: TGTGCCACCAGCACCCAGGAGAACACTGAAGCTTTCTTT.

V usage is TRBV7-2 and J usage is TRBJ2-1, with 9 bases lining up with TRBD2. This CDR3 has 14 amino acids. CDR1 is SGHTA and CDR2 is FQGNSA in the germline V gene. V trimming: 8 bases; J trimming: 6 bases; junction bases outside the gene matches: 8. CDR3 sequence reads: CASRSGLAGNEQFF. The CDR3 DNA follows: TGTGCCAGCCGGTCGGGACTAGCTGGCAATGAGCAGTTCTTC. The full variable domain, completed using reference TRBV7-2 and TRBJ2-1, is GAGVSQSPSNKVTEKGKDVELRCDPISGHTALYWYRQSLGQGLEFLIYFQGNSAPDKSGLPSDRFSAERTGGSVSTLTIQRTQQEDSAVYLCASRSGLAGNEQFFGPGTRLTVL.

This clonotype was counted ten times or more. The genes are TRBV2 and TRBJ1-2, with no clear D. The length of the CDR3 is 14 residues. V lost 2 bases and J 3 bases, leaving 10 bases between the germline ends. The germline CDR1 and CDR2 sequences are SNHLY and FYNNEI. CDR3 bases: TGTGCCAGCAGTGAAATAGACGGTGACTATGGCTACACCTTC. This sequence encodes CASSEIDGDYGYTF.

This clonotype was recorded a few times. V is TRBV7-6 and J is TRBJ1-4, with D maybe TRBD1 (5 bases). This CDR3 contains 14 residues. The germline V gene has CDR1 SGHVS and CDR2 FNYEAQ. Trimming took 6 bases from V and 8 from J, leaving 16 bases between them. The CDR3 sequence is CASRSQGSGEKLFF. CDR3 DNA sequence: TGTGCCAGCAGATCTCAGGGATCTGGAGAAAAACTGTTTTTT.

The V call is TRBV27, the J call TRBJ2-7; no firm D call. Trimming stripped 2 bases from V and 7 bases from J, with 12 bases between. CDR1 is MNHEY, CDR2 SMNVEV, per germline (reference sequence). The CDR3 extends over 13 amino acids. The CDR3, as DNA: TGTGCCAGCAGTTTAGGTTTCACTTTGGAGCAGTACTTC. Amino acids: CASSLGFTLEQYF.

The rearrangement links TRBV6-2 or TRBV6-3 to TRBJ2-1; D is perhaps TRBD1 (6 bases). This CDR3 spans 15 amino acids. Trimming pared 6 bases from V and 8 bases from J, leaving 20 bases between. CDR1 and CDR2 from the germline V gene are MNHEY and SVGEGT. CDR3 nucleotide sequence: TGTGCCAGCAGCACGGACAGTTCCTTAAGGTATGAGCAGTTCTTC. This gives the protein CASSTDSSLRYEQFF.

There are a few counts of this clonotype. This CDR3 reads CSAPDTGYNQPQHF. The CDR3 DNA sequence: TGCAGTGCGCCAGACACTGGGTACAATCAGCCCCAGCATTTT. The rearrangement joins TRBV20-1 to TRBJ1-5; D not resolved. Deletions cut 6 bases from V and 3 bases from J, with 15 bases between. CDR1 and CDR2 (germline): DFQATT, SNEGSKA (reference sequence). CDR3 size: 14 residues.

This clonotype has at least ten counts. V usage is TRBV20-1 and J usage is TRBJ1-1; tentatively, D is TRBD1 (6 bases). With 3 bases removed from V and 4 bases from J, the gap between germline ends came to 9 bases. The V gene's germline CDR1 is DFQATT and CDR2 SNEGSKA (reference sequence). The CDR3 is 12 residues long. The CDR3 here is CSARGGGTEAFF. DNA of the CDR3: TGCAGTGCTAGGGGAGGGGGCACTGAAGCTTTCTTT.

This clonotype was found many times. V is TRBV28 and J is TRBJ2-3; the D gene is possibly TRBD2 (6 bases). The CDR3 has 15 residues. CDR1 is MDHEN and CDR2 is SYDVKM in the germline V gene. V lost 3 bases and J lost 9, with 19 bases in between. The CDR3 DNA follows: TGTGCCAGCAGTTTTGGAGGGGCGGGACTGGGAACGCAGTATTTT. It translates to CASSFGGAGLGTQYF.

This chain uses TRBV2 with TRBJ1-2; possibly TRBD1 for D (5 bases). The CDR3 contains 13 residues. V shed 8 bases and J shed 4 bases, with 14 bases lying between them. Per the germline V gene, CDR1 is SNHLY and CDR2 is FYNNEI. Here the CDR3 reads CASLEGQLYGYTF. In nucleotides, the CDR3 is TGTGCCAGCCTAGAGGGGCAGCTCTATGGCTACACCTTC.

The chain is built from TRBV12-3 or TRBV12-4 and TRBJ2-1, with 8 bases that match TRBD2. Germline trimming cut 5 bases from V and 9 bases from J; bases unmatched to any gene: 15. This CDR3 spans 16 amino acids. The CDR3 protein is CASSPGGAGASGEQFF. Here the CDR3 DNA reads TGTGCCAGCAGTCCGGGAGGGGCGGGGGCCTCAGGTGAGCAGTTCTTC.

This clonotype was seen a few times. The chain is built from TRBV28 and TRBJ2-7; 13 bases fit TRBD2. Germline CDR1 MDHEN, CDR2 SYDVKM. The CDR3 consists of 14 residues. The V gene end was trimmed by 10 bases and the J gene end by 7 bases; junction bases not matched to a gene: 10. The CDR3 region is CAIHTSGRAGEQYF. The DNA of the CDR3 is TGTGCCATCCACACTAGCGGGAGGGCGGGAGAGCAGTACTTC.

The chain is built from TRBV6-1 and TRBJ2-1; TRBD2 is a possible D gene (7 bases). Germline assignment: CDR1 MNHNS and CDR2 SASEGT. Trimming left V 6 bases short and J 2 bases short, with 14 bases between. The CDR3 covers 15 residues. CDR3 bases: TGTGCCAGCAGCAAAGGGGGGGCTCCCTACAATGAGCAGTTCTTC. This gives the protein CASSKGGAPYNEQFF.

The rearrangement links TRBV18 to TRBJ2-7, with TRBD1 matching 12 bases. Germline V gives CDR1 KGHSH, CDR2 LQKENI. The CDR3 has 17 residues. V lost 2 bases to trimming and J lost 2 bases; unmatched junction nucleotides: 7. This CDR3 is CASSPYQGTGGPYEQYF. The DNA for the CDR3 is TGTGCCAGCTCACCATATCAGGGGACAGGGGGCCCCTACGAGCAGTACTTC. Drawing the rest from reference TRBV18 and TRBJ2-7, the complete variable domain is NAGVMQNPRHLVRRRGQEARLRCSPMKGHSHVYWYRQLPEEGLKFMVYLQKENIIDESGMPKERFSAEFPKEGPSILRIQQVVRGDSAAYFCASSPYQGTGGPYEQYFGPGTRLTVT.